The clone carrying this T cell receptor beta chain was counted at least ten times. The J segment lost 5 bases and the V segment lost 5 bases, leaving 8 bases of the junction unmatched. The CDR3 spans 14 residues. Germline values: CDR1 SGHRS, CDR2 YFSETQ. TCRdb reanalysed the 5' RACE reads using MiXCR and keeps one entry per CDR3 protein. The sample lists a few hundred thousand distinct CDR3 sequences, 5.2% seen once, with roughly 3.4% in the top ten. The data stem from a study of T cells after yellow fever vaccination. Sequenced material: CD4+ T cells sorted from PBMCs, taken on the day of the yellow fever booster vaccination. This chain connects TRBV5-1 to TRBJ2-5, with 8 bases aligning to TRBD1. This clonotype originated in a man younger than 35 who received the YFV17D yellow fever vaccine. The CDR3 protein is CASRQGDRSETQYF. CDR3 coding DNA: TGCGCCAGCAGACAGGGGGACAGATCGGAGACCCAGTACTTC.